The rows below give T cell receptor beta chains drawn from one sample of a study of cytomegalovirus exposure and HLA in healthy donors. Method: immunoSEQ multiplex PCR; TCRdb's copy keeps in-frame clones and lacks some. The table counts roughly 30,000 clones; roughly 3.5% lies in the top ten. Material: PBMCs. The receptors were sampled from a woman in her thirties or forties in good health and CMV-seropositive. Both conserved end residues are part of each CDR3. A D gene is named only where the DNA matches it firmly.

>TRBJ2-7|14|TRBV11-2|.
CASSSTPGPYEQYF
TGTGCCAGCAGCTCAACACCGGGTCCCTACGAGCAGTACTTC
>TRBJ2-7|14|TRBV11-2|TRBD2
CASSSGTSGSEQYF
TGTGCCAGCAGCTCCGGGACTAGCGGATCCGAGCAGTACTTC
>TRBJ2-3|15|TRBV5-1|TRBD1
CASSMTGHLTDTQYF
TGCGCCAGCAGCATGACAGGGCATCTTACAGATACGCAGTATTTT
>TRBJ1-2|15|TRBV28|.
CASSKRRAGNYGYTF
TGTGCCAGCAGTAAACGCAGAGCGGGGAACTATGGCTACACCTTC
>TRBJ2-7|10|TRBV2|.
CASTSQVQYF
TGTGCCAGCACCTCACAAGTGCAGTACTTC
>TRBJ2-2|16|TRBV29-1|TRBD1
CSVEEPLRTGAGELFF
TGCAGCGTTGAAGAACCTCTCCGGACAGGGGCCGGGGAGCTGTTTTTT
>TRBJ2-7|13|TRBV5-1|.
CASSEGASYEQYF
TGCGCCAGCAGCGAAGGGGCGTCCTACGAGCAGTACTTC
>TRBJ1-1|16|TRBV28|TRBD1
CASSSGDSVLNTEAFF
TGTGCCAGCAGCTCCGGGGACAGTGTTTTGAACACTGAAGCTTTCTTT
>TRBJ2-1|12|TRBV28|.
CASTGLYNEQFF
TGTGCCAGCACAGGGTTGTACAATGAGCAGTTCTTC
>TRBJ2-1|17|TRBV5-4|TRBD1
CASSGWRTGDMDNEQFF
TGTGCCAGCAGCGGCTGGAGGACAGGGGATATGGACAATGAGCAGTTCTTC
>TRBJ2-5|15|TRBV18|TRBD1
CASSPGTGGQETQYF
TGTGCCAGCTCCCCTGGGACAGGGGGCCAAGAGACCCAGTACTTC
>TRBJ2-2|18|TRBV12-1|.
CASSYPGLAGARAGELFF
TGTGCCAGCAGCTATCCCGGACTAGCGGGAGCAAGAGCCGGGGAGCTGTTTTTT
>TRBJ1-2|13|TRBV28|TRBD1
CASTFGTGDGYTF
TGTGCCAGCACTTTCGGGACAGGGGATGGCTACACCTTC
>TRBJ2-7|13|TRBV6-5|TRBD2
CASRNSGSYEQYF
TGTGCCAGCAGGAATAGCGGGAGTTACGAGCAGTACTTC
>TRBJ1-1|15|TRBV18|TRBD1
CASSPGTGEWTEAFF
TGTGCCAGCTCACCGGGGACAGGGGAATGGACTGAAGCTTTCTTT
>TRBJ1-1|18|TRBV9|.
CASSVGHGTGTINTEAFF
TGTGCCAGCAGCGTAGGGCACGGTACAGGGACGATAAACACTGAAGCTTTCTTT
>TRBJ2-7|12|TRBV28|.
CASSSGKYEQYF
TGTGCCAGCAGCTCCGGGAAGTACGAGCAGTACTTC
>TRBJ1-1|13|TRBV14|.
CASSQLGGTEAFF
TGTGCCAGCAGCCAACTGGGGGGCACTGAAGCTTTCTTT
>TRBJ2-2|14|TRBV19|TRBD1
CATKQGAGSGELFF
TGTGCCACCAAACAGGGGGCAGGTTCCGGGGAGCTGTTTTTT
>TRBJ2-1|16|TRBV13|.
CASRRLRGSSDNEQFF
TGTGCCAGCAGGCGACTGCGGGGAAGCTCCGACAATGAGCAGTTCTTC
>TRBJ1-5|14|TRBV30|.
CAWSVGGRHQPQHF
TGTGCCTGGAGTGTGGGGGGGAGACATCAGCCCCAGCATTTT
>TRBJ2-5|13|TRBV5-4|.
CASSLRQQETQYF
TGTGCCAGCAGCTTGCGCCAGCAAGAGACCCAGTACTTC
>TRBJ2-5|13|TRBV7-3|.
CASSLGLVGTQYF
TGTGCCAGCAGCTTGGGGCTTGTGGGGACCCAGTACTTC
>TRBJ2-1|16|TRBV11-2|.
CASSSRPRGPYNEQFF
TGTGCCAGCAGCTCACGACCCAGGGGACCCTACAATGAGCAGTTCTTC
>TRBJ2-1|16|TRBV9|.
CASSVAFRSSYNEQFF
TGTGCCAGCAGCGTAGCTTTCCGGAGCTCCTACAATGAGCAGTTCTTC
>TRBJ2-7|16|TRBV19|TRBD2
CASSMASGGPGHEQYF
TGTGCCAGTAGTATGGCTAGCGGGGGGCCCGGGCACGAGCAGTACTTC
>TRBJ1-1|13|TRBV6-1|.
CASTISGDTEAFF
TGTGCCAGCACAATTAGCGGGGACACTGAAGCTTTCTTT
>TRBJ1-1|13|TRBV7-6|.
CASSSRYWSQDFF
TGTGCCAGCAGCTCACGCTACTGGTCTCAGGATTTCTTT
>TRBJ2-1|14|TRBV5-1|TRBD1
CASRRDSSDNEQFF
TGCGCCAGCAGAAGGGACAGCTCCGACAATGAGCAGTTCTTC
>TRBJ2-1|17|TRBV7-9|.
CASSPHSGQSSDNEQFF
TGTGCCAGCAGCCCACACAGCGGACAGAGCTCCGACAATGAGCAGTTCTTC
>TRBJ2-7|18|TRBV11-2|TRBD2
CASSPIAGTSGRWYEQYF
TGTGCCAGCAGCCCGATCGCCGGGACTAGCGGGAGATGGTACGAGCAGTACTTC
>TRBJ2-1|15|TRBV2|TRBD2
CASILLAGGNNEQFF
TGTGCCAGCATTTTACTAGCGGGAGGGAACAATGAGCAGTTCTTC
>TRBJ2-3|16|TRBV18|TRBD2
CASSPRRLAGGDTQYF
TGTGCCAGCTCACCACGAAGACTAGCGGGCGGAGATACGCAGTATTTT
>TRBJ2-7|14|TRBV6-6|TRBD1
CASSPNDRVHEQYF
TGTGCCAGCAGCCCAAACGACAGGGTTCACGAGCAGTACTTC
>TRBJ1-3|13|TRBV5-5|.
CASSLEPPNTIYF
TGTGCCAGCAGCTTGGAGCCTCCCAACACCATATATTTT